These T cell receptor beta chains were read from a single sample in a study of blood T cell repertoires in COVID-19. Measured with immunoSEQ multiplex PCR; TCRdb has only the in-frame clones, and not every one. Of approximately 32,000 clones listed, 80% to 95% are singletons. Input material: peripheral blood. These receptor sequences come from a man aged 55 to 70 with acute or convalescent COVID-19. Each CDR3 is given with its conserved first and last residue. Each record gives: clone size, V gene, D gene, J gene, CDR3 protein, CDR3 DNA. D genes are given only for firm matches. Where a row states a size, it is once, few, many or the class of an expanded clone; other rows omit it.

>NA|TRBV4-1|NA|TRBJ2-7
CASSQVVKATGSGIYEQYF
TGCGCCAGCAGCCAAGTCGTGAAGGCAACAGGGTCTGGGATTTACGAGCAGTACTTC
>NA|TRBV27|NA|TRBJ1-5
CASSLGQGSQPQHF
TGTGCCAGCAGTTTAGGGCAGGGGTCCCAGCCCCAGCATTTT
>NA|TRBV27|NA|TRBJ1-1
CASSLSSQREAFF
TGTGCCAGCAGTTTATCTTCGCAGCGTGAAGCTTTCTTT
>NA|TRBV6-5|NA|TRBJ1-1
CASSYSGQMAFF
TGTGCCAGCAGTTACTCGGGGCAGATGGCTTTCTTT
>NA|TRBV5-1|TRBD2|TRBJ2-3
CASTGTSGRDTQYF
TGCGCCAGCACAGGGACTAGCGGGAGAGATACGCAGTATTTT
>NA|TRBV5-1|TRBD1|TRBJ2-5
CASSLDTGGQTQYF
TGCGCCAGCAGCTTGGATACAGGGGGACAGACCCAGTACTTC
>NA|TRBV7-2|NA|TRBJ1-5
CASSPNNQPQHF
TGTGCCAGCAGCCCTAATAATCAGCCCCAGCATTTT
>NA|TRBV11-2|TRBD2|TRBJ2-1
CASVVASGMTKQFF
TGTGCCAGCGTGGTGGCTAGCGGGATGACGAAGCAGTTCTTC
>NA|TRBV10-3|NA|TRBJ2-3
CAISDPTNPLGTDTQYF
TGTGCCATCAGTGACCCAACTAACCCACTAGGCACAGATACGCAGTATTTT
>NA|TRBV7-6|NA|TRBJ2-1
CASSPGALRRTLGEQFF
TGTGCCAGCAGCCCAGGGGCGCTCCGAAGGACTCTCGGGGAGCAGTTCTTC
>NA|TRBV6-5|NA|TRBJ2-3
CATDETADTQYF
TGTGCCACAGATGAAACCGCAGATACGCAGTATTTT
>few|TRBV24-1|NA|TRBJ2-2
CATSDYTRVPGELFF
TGTGCCACCAGTGATTATACCAGGGTCCCCGGGGAGCTGTTTTTT
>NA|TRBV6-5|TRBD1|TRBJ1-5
CASLTGASNQPQHF
TGTGCCAGCCTGACAGGGGCGAGCAATCAGCCCCAGCATTTT
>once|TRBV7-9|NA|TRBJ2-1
CASSSPTTYNEQFF
TGTGCCAGCAGCTCCCCCACTACCTACAATGAGCAGTTCTTC
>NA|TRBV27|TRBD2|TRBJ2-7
CASSPVWDYSYEQYF
TGTGCCAGCAGTCCTGTGTGGGACTACTCCTACGAGCAGTACTTC
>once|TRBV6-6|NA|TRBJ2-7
CASTPRQGGSYEQYF
TGTGCCAGCACTCCCCGACAGGGAGGCTCCTACGAGCAGTACTTC
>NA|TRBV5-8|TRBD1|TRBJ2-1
CASSSRQGARNEQFF
TGTGCCAGCAGCTCACGTCAGGGGGCGCGAAATGAGCAGTTCTTC
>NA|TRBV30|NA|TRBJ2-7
CAWRSSYEQYF
TGTGCCTGGCGGAGCTCCTACGAGCAGTACTTC
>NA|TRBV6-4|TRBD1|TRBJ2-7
CASSEEGGQGEQYF
TGTGCCAGCAGTGAGGAAGGGGGCCAGGGCGAGCAGTACTTC
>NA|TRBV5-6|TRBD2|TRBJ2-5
CASSLDGRGPQETQYF
TGTGCCAGCAGCTTGGACGGGAGGGGCCCCCAAGAGACCCAGTACTTC
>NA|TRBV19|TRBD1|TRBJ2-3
CASRSPGTASTDTQYF
TGTGCCAGTCGAAGCCCTGGGACAGCTAGCACAGATACGCAGTATTTT
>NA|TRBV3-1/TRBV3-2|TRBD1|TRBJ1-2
CASRHDRGNYGYTF
TGTGCCAGCAGACACGACAGGGGTAACTATGGCTACACCTTC
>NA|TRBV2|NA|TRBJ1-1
CASSEQGNTEAFF
TGTGCCAGCAGTGAACAGGGGAACACTGAAGCTTTCTTT
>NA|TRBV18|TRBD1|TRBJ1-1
CASSLPTGEAFF
TGTGCCAGCTCACTTCCGACAGGGGAAGCTTTCTTT
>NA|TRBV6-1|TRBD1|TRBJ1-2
CASSDRSGGPDGYTF
TGTGCCAGCAGTGATCGGTCAGGGGGCCCGGATGGCTACACCTTC
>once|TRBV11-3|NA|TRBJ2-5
CASSLAGKTETQYF
TGTGCCAGCAGCTTAGCGGGGAAAACGGAGACCCAGTACTTC